This TCR beta chain was obtained from a study of shared clonotypes between healthy human individuals. Study findings and constraints: In general, naive subsets displayed greater estimated richness than memory subsets did. Non-shared clonotypes were found to have lower generation probabilities than the clonotypes that were shared by all four of the sorted-subset donors.

A remark on this clone: Its target is unknown.

Sequencing was performed with immunoSEQ multiplex PCR; in TCRdb, only in-frame clones are kept and a portion is missing. Here the sample spans some 1.4 million clones, more than 95% being singletons. With 3 bases removed from V and 6 bases from J, the gap between germline ends came to 14 bases. The CDR3 is 15 residues long. Germline assignment: CDR1 KGHSH and CDR2 LQKENI. The clonotype comes from a young man in good health. The rearrangement joins TRBV18 to TRBJ2-2; D gene unclear. The sample comprised naive CD4+ T cells sorted from blood. Indicated subset: CD45RA+ positively selected. The CDR3 is CASSPVQSPPGELFF. The CDR3 DNA reads TGTGCCAGCTCACCGGTCCAGAGCCCTCCCGGGGAGCTGTTTTTT.